A single sample is the source of the 20 T cell receptor beta chains below, sequenced in a study of T cell repertoires in cytomegalovirus infection. Each CDR3 protein is one row after TCRdb ran MiXCR on the reads. The repertoire holds nearly 450,000 distinct CDR3 sequences, with approximately 31% as singletons. The sequenced material came from PBMCs. These receptors were taken from a human donor in good health (CMV status not recorded). Some clones in this sample may be carry-over from other donors' samples.

The V call is TRBV12-3 or TRBV12-4, the J call TRBJ1-2; TRBD1 matches at 7 bases. V lost 4 bases and J lost 4; bases outside the gene matches: 6. The CDR3 contains 14 residues. DNA for the CDR3: TGTGCCAGCAGTTGGGGGACAGAGACCTATGGCTACACCTTC. This gives the protein CASSWGTETYGYTF.

On this clonotype itself: One end of the junction fails to match germline, which may point to a read error. This chain connects TRBV7-4 to TRBJ2-1; 12 bases map to TRBD2. The CDR3 length is 19 residues. Germline values: CDR1 SGHVT, CDR2 SQSDAQ. The CDR3 loop reads CASSSGTSGPWGSYKEQFF. CDR3 nucleotide sequence: TGTGCCAGCAGCTCGGGGACTAGCGGGCCATGGGGATCCTACAAGGAGCAGTTCTTC.

The chain joins TRBV5-6 to TRBJ2-1; 10 bases fit TRBD2. The CDR3 covers 15 residues. CDR1 and CDR2 (germline): SGHDT, YYEEEE. With V trimmed by 2 bases and J by 8 bases, 7 bases remained unmatched. This CDR3 is CASSFFSGGAHEQFF. The CDR3 nucleotides read TGTGCCAGCAGCTTTTTCAGCGGGGGGGCCCATGAGCAGTTCTTC.

This rearrangement joins TRBV12-3 or TRBV12-4 to TRBJ1-3, with D possibly TRBD1 on 5 matching bases. This CDR3 is 14 amino acids long. V gave up 6 bases and J gave up 4 bases, with 13 bases separating them. The CDR3 DNA follows: TGTGCCAGCAGGGACAATTGGGGCGGAAACACCATATATTTT. Amino acids: CASRDNWGGNTIYF.

This clonotype turned up a few times. This chain uses TRBV6-2 or TRBV6-3 with TRBJ2-5, with TRBD2 matching 12 bases. The V and J ends lost 6 bases and 2 bases, in that order; junction bases with no gene match: 10. The CDR3 extends over 17 amino acids. From germline, CDR1 is MNHEY and CDR2 SVGEGT. CDR3 protein: CASSPGLAGRIQETQYF. The CDR3 bases are TGTGCCAGCAGCCCCGGACTAGCGGGGAGAATTCAAGAGACCCAGTACTTC.

The CDR3 here is CASSWRTSGGEGELFF. The CDR3 DNA is TGTGCCAGCAGTTGGAGGACTAGCGGGGGGGAAGGGGAGCTGTTTTTT. The genes are TRBV6-8 and TRBJ2-2, with 15 bases that match TRBD2. Germline V gene sequence: CDR1 MNHGY, CDR2 SAAAGT. The CDR3 is made up of 16 amino acids. V gave up 4 bases and J gave up 8 bases; unmatched junction bases: 5.

This clonotype was detected only once. In DNA form, the CDR3 reads TGTGCCAGCAGTTACTCGATTGGTGCGGGACAGGGTTACGCTGAAGCTTTCTTT. The encoded protein is CASSYSIGAGQGYAEAFF. The chain combines TRBV6-8 with TRBJ1-1; 9 bases are a match to TRBD1. V lost 0 bases and J lost 6; bases outside the gene matches: 14. There are 18 residues in the CDR3. CDR1 and CDR2 (germline): MNHGY, SAAAGT.

This chain connects TRBV28 to TRBJ1-1, with D maybe TRBD1 (6 bases). CDR3 size: 15 residues. Trimming pared 4 bases from V and 5 bases from J, leaving 17 bases between. CDR1 and CDR2 (germline): MDHEN, SYDVKM. CDR3 DNA sequence: TGTGCCAGCAGTTCTAGGCGGGGGGCAATTACTGAAGCTTTCTTT. The encoded protein is CASSSRRGAITEAFF.

V is TRBV6-8 and J is TRBJ1-2, with D hard to call. V was cut by 0 bases and J by 6 bases, with 14 bases left in between. Per the germline V gene, CDR1 is MNHGY and CDR2 is SAAAGT. The CDR3 totals 15 residues. The CDR3 sequence is CASSYSSPRYNGYTF. CDR3 in DNA: TGTGCCAGCAGTTACTCGTCTCCTCGCTATAATGGCTACACCTTC.

This clonotype showed up just a few times. The chain employs TRBV5-6 and TRBJ1-1; unclear D gene. The CDR3 has 14 amino acids. The germline CDR1 and CDR2 sequences are SGHDT and YYEEEE. The V end was cut by 0 bases, the J end by 0 bases, with 6 bases between. The chain's CDR3 is CASSLEGLNTEAFF. DNA for the CDR3: TGTGCCAGCAGCTTGGAGGGCCTGAACACTGAAGCTTTCTTT.

The V and J genes are TRBV5-8 and TRBJ2-3; tentative D call: TRBD2 (7 bases). This CDR3 contains 16 residues. Trimming stripped 4 bases from V and 1 base from J, with 16 bases between. From germline, CDR1 is SGHTS and CDR2 YDEGEE. The CDR3 spells CASSPLGGAGTDTQYF. The DNA for the CDR3 is TGTGCCAGCAGCCCCCTAGGGGGGGCGGGCACAGATACGCAGTATTTT.

The chain combines TRBV7-4 with TRBJ2-4; no clear D gene. The CDR3 totals 16 residues. V lost 1 base and J 0 bases, leaving 10 bases between the germline ends. The germline gives CDR1 SGHVT, CDR2 SQSDAQ. CDR3: CASSLDPDGAKNIQYF. The CDR3 region has the DNA TGTGCCAGCAGCTTAGATCCCGATGGAGCCAAAAACATTCAGTACTTC.

This clonotype was detected ten times or more. The chain has TRBV12-3 or TRBV12-4 and TRBJ1-5; D not certain. V was trimmed by 4 bases and J by 3 bases, leaving 7 bases between them. CDR3 size: 13 residues. The DNA of the CDR3 is TGTGCCAGCAGTTATGGTACCAATCAGCCCCAGCATTTT. Amino acid sequence: CASSYGTNQPQHF.

In its sample, this clonotype was seen a few times. The V gene is TRBV5-4, the J gene TRBJ1-2; 11 nucleotides agree with TRBD1. The CDR3 length is 14 residues. V lost 4 bases to trimming and J lost 4 bases; unmatched junction nucleotides: 3. Looked up from germline, CDR1 is SGHNT and CDR2 is YYREEE (reference sequence). CDR3 bases: TGTGCCAGCAGCCCGGACAGGGGGCCCTATGGCTACACCTTC. Translated: CASSPDRGPYGYTF. The full variable domain, in which reference TRBV5-4 and TRBJ1-2 provide the parts outside the CDR3, is ETGVTQSPTHLIKTRGQQVTLRCSSQSGHNTVSWYQQALGQGPQFIFQYYREEENGRGNFPPRFSGLQFPNYSSELNVNALELDDSALYLCASSPDRGPYGYTFGSGTRLTVV.

This clonotype was counted between two and nine times. The chain uses TRBV6-1 and TRBJ1-2; D is unresolved. V shed 0 bases and J shed 4 bases, with 9 bases lying between them. This CDR3 is 14 amino acids long. The germline V gene encodes CDR1 MNHNS and CDR2 SASEGT. CDR3 bases: TGTGCCAGCAGTGAAGCAACTTGGGGCTATGGCTACACCTTC. It encodes CASSEATWGYGYTF.

The chain links TRBV12-3 or TRBV12-4 to TRBJ1-2, with TRBD1 matching over 7 bases. The trim removed 7 bases at V and 6 bases at J, leaving 11 bases unmatched. This CDR3 spans 14 amino acids. The chain's CDR3 is CASTYPPGGNGYTF. The CDR3 nucleotides are TGTGCCAGCACCTACCCGCCAGGGGGTAATGGCTACACCTTC.

This clonotype has only a few counts. This chain uses TRBV12-3 or TRBV12-4 with TRBJ2-1; D might be TRBD1 (6 bases). V was clipped by 2 bases and J by 7 bases, with 15 bases between them. This CDR3 has 15 amino acids. This chain's CDR3 is CASSLTGSGRNEQFF. As DNA, the CDR3 is TGTGCCAGCAGTTTAACAGGGTCGGGACGAAATGAGCAGTTCTTC.

This clonotype occurred a few times. The chain employs TRBV15 and TRBJ2-7, with TRBD2 matching 10 bases. The CDR3 has 14 residues. Germline CDR1 and CDR2: LNHNV and YYDKDF (reference sequence). Unmatched junction bases numbered 2, after V lost 3 bases and J lost 3 bases. The chain's CDR3 is CATSRVAGGYEQYF. In DNA, the CDR3 is TGTGCCACCAGCAGGGTAGCGGGGGGCTACGAGCAGTACTTC.

This clonotype was picked up many times. The chain carries TRBV7-6 and TRBJ1-2, with no clear D. The V and J ends lost 5 bases and 0 bases respectively, with 22 bases between them. From germline, CDR1 is SGHVS and CDR2 FNYEAQ. CDR3 size: 18 residues. CDR3 in DNA: TGTGCCAGCAGCCTCAATTCAATCGGCGGGCGTGCTAACTATGGCTACACCTTC. This encodes CASSLNSIGGRANYGYTF.

This clonotype was counted between two and nine times. The chain recombines TRBV6-2 or TRBV6-3 with TRBJ1-1, with 11 bases identical to TRBD1. This CDR3 has 17 amino acids. Germline CDR1 MNHEY, CDR2 SVGEGT. Trimming removed 5 bases from V and 6 bases from J; junction bases left unmatched: 14. DNA of the CDR3: TGTGCCAGCAGTCGAAGGACAGGGGGCGAGATGGTCTCTGAAGCTTTCTTT. This encodes CASSRRTGGEMVSEAFF.